These 13 T cell receptor beta chains share one sample of origin, sequenced in a study of CD8+CD57+ T cells in acquired aplastic anemia. Profiling that covered TCR beta VDJ and CDR3 relied on genomic DNA as its template. Each CDR3 protein is one row after TCRdb ran MiXCR on the reads. The data contain approximately 99,000 distinct CDR3 sequences, 51% of them singletons. Sequences were obtained from sorted CD4+, CD8+, or CD8+CD57+ T cells (not recorded which) from PBMCs. The receptors were gathered from a human donor in good health, serving as a control.

This clonotype was found many times. The CDR3 DNA reads TGTGCCAGCAGTTACGTACGGGGGAACACTGAAGCTTTCTTT. Protein product: CASSYVRGNTEAFF. J is TRBJ1-1 and V is TRBV6-5; unclear D gene. This CDR3 contains 14 residues. In germline, CDR1 is MNHEY, CDR2 SVGAGI. With 2 bases removed from V and 1 base from J, the gap between germline ends came to 8 bases.

This clonotype was detected many times. The chain uses TRBV19 and TRBJ1-1, with D perhaps TRBD1 (5 bases). The V gene's germline CDR1 is LNHDA and CDR2 SQIVND (reference sequence). The CDR3 spans 10 residues. V lost 4 bases to trimming and J lost 8 bases, with 5 bases between them. CDR3 amino acids: CASSNREAFF. The CDR3 region has the DNA TGTGCCAGTAGTAACAGGGAAGCTTTCTTT.

This clonotype was recorded many times. CDR3 nucleotide sequence: TGTGCCAGCAGTTTGGGCGTCATGAACACTGAAGCTTTCTTT. Translation: CASSLGVMNTEAFF. The chain combines TRBV12-3 or TRBV12-4 with TRBJ1-1; D remains unclear. The CDR3 length is 14 residues. V was pared by 3 bases and J by 0 bases, with 8 bases between.

Concerning this clonotype itself: Relative to the germline gene, one junction end is altered; a read error may explain this. The gene calls are TRBV19 and TRBJ2-7; TRBD1 might be the D (6 bases). This CDR3 contains 13 residues. CDR1 LNHDA and CDR2 SQIVND come from the germline V gene (reference sequence). In nucleotides, the CDR3 is TGTGCCAGTAGCGTGGGGGCTGCCTATGAGCAGTACTTC. Translation gives CASSVGAAYEQYF.

The chain uses TRBV7-9 and TRBJ1-1, with D unclear. CDR3 size: 13 residues. Germline values: CDR1 SEHNR, CDR2 FQNEAQ (reference sequence). The germline V and J ends were trimmed by 3 bases and 1 base, with 6 bases remaining between them. This CDR3 is CASSFQANTEAFF. The CDR3 region has the DNA TGTGCCAGCAGCTTTCAGGCGAACACTGAAGCTTTCTTT.

The chain combines TRBV10-3 with TRBJ1-1; D is perhaps TRBD1 (5 bases). V lost 6 bases and J 0 bases, leaving 11 bases between the germline ends. CDR1 is ENHRY, CDR2 SYGVKD, per germline. This CDR3 region has 14 residues. The CDR3 protein is CAIRGEGMNTEAFF. The CDR3, as DNA: TGTGCCATCAGGGGAGAGGGGATGAACACTGAAGCTTTCTTT.

For this clonotype: A junction boundary mismatches the germline segment, possibly from a read error. The V and J genes are TRBV10-2 and TRBJ1-1; D is uncertain. In germline, CDR1 is WSHSY, CDR2 SAAADI. This CDR3 contains 14 residues. The CDR3 DNA is TGCGCCAGCAGTGAGGAGGTCTTATGGACTGAAGCCTTCTTT. Protein product: CASSEEVLWTEAFF.

This clonotype was counted between two and nine times. The chain carries TRBV4-1 and TRBJ2-4, with 14 positions matching TRBD2. Germline assignment: CDR1 MGHRA and CDR2 YSYEKL. This CDR3 has 19 residues. With 0 bases clipped from V and 1 base from J, the junction kept 5 bases outside the gene matches. CDR3 coding DNA: TGCGCCAGCAGCCAAGACGGGACTAGCGGGGGTGATGCCAAAAACATTCAGTACTTC. This codes for CASSQDGTSGGDAKNIQYF.

This clonotype was counted ten times or more. V and J are TRBV30 and TRBJ2-1, with 12 bases matching TRBD2. V shed 0 bases and J 8 bases; nucleotides not matched to a gene: 11. The CDR3 runs 17 residues. CDR1 and CDR2 (germline): GTSNPN, SVGIG (reference sequence). The CDR3: CAWSVTFPSGGADEQFF. CDR3 bases: TGTGCCTGGAGTGTAACCTTTCCTAGCGGGGGGGCTGATGAGCAGTTCTTC.

This clonotype was counted at least ten times. V gene TRBV6-6 combines with J gene TRBJ1-1; D gene unclear. Germline CDR1 MNHNY, CDR2 SVGAGI (reference sequence). This CDR3 is 12 amino acids long. Trimming took 5 bases from V and 1 from J, leaving 5 bases between them. The CDR3, as DNA: TGTGCCAGCAGTCCTTCGAACACTGAAGCTTTCTTT. It codes for CASSPSNTEAFF.

This clonotype was seen at least ten times. The chain has TRBV28 and TRBJ1-5; 9 bases align to TRBD1. The germline gives CDR1 MDHEN, CDR2 SYDVKM. J was trimmed by 5 bases and V by 2 bases; bases with no gene match: 4. This CDR3 comprises 15 residues. The chain's CDR3 is CASSLGDRVDQPQHF. CDR3 nucleotides: TGTGCCAGCAGTTTAGGGGACAGGGTGGATCAGCCCCAGCATTTT.

V and J are TRBV20-1 and TRBJ1-1; D gene ambiguous. CDR1 and CDR2 (germline): DFQATT, SNEGSKA (reference sequence). This CDR3 region has 11 residues. Trimming removed 8 bases from V and 0 bases from J, with 7 bases in between. CDR3 amino acids: CSLWLNTEAFF. As DNA, the CDR3 is TGCAGTCTGTGGTTGAACACTGAAGCTTTCTTT.

The genes are TRBV4-1 and TRBJ2-7; the D is unclear. The CDR3 covers 13 residues. The V end was cut by 0 bases, the J end by 9 bases, with 12 bases between. Per the germline V gene, CDR1 is MGHRA and CDR2 is YSYEKL. The DNA of the CDR3 is TGCGCCAGCAGCCAAGAAAGTGGTTGGGGGCAGTACTTC. Protein sequence: CASSQESGWGQYF.